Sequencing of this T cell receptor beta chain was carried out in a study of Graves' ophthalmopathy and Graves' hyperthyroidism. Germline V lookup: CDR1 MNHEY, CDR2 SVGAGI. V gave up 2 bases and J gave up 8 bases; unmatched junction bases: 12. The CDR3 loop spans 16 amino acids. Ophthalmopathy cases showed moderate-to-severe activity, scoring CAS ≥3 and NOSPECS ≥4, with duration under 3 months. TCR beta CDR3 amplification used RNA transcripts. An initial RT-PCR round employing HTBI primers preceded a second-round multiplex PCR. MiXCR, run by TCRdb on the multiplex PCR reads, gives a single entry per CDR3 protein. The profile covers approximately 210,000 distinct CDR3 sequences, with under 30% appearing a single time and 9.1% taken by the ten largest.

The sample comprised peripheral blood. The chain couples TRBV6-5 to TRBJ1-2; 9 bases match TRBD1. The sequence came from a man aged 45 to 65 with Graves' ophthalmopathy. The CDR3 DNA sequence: TGTGCCAGCAGTTACGCGCCGGGACAGGGCGTCCAAGGCTACACCTTC. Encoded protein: CASSYAPGQGVQGYTF.